This TCR beta chain was recovered during a study of B cell selection in AIRE deficiency. Notes on the study in general: Of more than 3,000 shared Treg TCRbeta sequences, 25% to 40% were healthy-only, approximately 9.7% patient-only. Healthy Tconv contained roughly two fifths of shared healthy Treg sequences; only TCRbeta sequenced. About a third of healthy-donor shared Treg TCRbeta sequences appeared in patient Tconv cells.

J gave up 2 bases and V 5 bases, and 6 bases lay outside the gene matches. The germline CDR1 and CDR2 sequences are LNHDA and SQIVND (reference sequence). The CDR3 has 15 amino acids. The assay was immunoSEQ multiplex PCR, and TCRdb's table has in-frame clones only and misses some. The sample lists about 22,000 clones, over 90% occurring once. About this clone: Its specificity is not known.

Regulatory T cells were sorted as CD4+CD25hiCD127low/negative. Control samples were from healthy, unrelated donors. This receptor was obtained from a human donor in good health. The J gene is TRBJ1-5, the V gene TRBV19; 7 positions agree with TRBD1. The sequencing input was CD4+CD25+ Tregs sorted from PBMCs. As DNA, the CDR3 is TGTGCCAGTAGTTTCCGACAGGGTGGCAATCAGCCCCAGCATTTT. Its translation: CASSFRQGGNQPQHF.